The 18 T cell receptor beta chains given below trace back to one sample, sequenced in a study of blood T cell repertoires in COVID-19. Assay used: immunoSEQ multiplex PCR; TCRdb lists only in-frame clones, some missing. The table includes roughly 480,000 clones, approximately 92% detected once. Sample: peripheral blood. These receptors were collected from a man aged 18 to 29 with COVID-19, enrolled during active disease.

V and J are TRBV11-3 and TRBJ2-1; 8 bases agree with TRBD2. CDR1 and CDR2 from the germline V gene are SGHNT and YENEEA. Unmatched junction bases numbered 1, after V lost 2 bases and J lost 1 base. CDR3 length: 15 amino acids. The CDR3 DNA sequence: TGTGCCAGCAGCTTACGCGGGGGGTCCTACAATGAGCAGTTCTTC. Its translation: CASSLRGGSYNEQFF.

The genes are TRBV3-1 (or the pseudogene TRBV3-2) and TRBJ1-3; no clear D. This CDR3 comprises 14 residues. Trimming stripped 5 bases from V and 0 bases from J, with 8 bases between. Germline CDR1 LGHDT, CDR2 YNNKEL (reference sequence). The DNA of the CDR3 is TGTGCCAGCAGCGACTCAAACTCTGGAAACACCATATATTTT. Its protein product is CASSDSNSGNTIYF.

V is TRBV2 and J is TRBJ1-5, with 9 bases that match TRBD1. Unmatched junction bases numbered 5, after V lost 6 bases and J lost 2 bases. Germline V CDR1 and CDR2: SNHLY, FYNNEI. This CDR3 region has 15 residues. The DNA for the CDR3 is TGTGCCAGCAGGAGGACAGGGGATGGCAATCAGCCCCAGCATTTT. Translated, it gives CASRRTGDGNQPQHF.

The rearrangement links TRBV18 to TRBJ1-6, with D possibly TRBD1 on 5 matching bases. CDR3 length equals 14 residues. Trimming cost V 3 bases and J 7 bases, with 10 bases left between them. The V gene's germline CDR1 is KGHSH and CDR2 LQKENI. The CDR3 sequence is CASSPETANSPLHF. DNA for the CDR3: TGTGCCAGCTCACCTGAGACAGCCAATTCACCCCTCCACTTT.

A single count supports this clone. The chain uses TRBV10-3 and TRBJ2-3; D is perhaps TRBD2 (5 bases). CDR3 length equals 16 residues. The germline CDR1 and CDR2 sequences are ENHRY and SYGVKD. V was cut by 1 base and J by 0 bases, with 11 bases left in between. The CDR3 loop is CAISEFAGLSTDTQYF. DNA for the CDR3: TGTGCCATCAGTGAGTTCGCGGGCCTTAGCACAGATACGCAGTATTTT.

The chain combines TRBV5-1 with TRBJ2-1; D is unclear. With 5 bases removed from V and 2 bases from J, the gap between germline ends came to 20 bases. Looked up from germline, CDR1 is SGHRS and CDR2 is YFSETQ. This CDR3 is 17 amino acids long. In nucleotides, the CDR3 is TGCGCCAGCAGTATTGAACTCTTAGCAGATACCTACAATGAGCAGTTCTTC. Its protein is CASSIELLADTYNEQFF. The full variable domain, rest sourced from reference TRBV5-1 and TRBJ2-1, is KAGVTQTPRYLIKTRGQQVTLSCSPISGHRSVSWYQQTPGQGLQFLFEYFSETQRNKGNFPGRFSGRQFSNSRSEMNVSTLELGDSALYLCASSIELLADTYNEQFFGPGTRLTVL.

The chain employs TRBV11-2 and TRBJ2-1, with 10 bases aligning to TRBD2. Germline CDR1 SGHAT, CDR2 FQNNGV. Losses at the gene ends were 5 bases for V and 0 bases for J; bases not matched to a gene: 7. This CDR3 has 17 amino acids. The CDR3 region has the DNA TGTGCCAGCAGCCGACTAGCGGGCTCGACCTCCTACAATGAGCAGTTCTTC. Translating gives CASSRLAGSTSYNEQFF.

As DNA, the CDR3 is TGTGCCAGCAGTGATGCCAGGGTGGCCTATGGCTACACCTTC. Translating it yields CASSDARVAYGYTF. The V call is TRBV2, the J call TRBJ1-2; perhaps TRBD1 as D (5 bases). Germline V CDR1 and CDR2: SNHLY, FYNNEI. The CDR3 totals 14 residues. V lost 3 bases, J lost 4 bases, and 12 bases lay in between. The whole variable domain, filled in from reference TRBV2 and TRBJ1-2, reads EPEVTQTPSHQVTQMGQEVILRCVPISNHLYFYWYRQILGQKVEFLVSFYNNEISEKSEIFDDQFSVERPDGSNFTLKIRSTKLEDSAMYFCASSDARVAYGYTFGSGTRLTVV.

The rearrangement links TRBV4-2 to TRBJ2-5, with 13 bases matching TRBD2. The CDR3 runs to 17 residues. Germline loops: CDR1 LGHNA, CDR2 YNFKEQ. Trimming at V came to 3 bases and at J to 4 bases, leaving 8 bases not matched to a gene. In DNA, the CDR3 is TGTGCCAGCAGCCAGGAGGGGGGACTAGCGGGGCCAGAGACCCAGTACTTC. Encoded protein: CASSQEGGLAGPETQYF.

The chain recombines TRBV18 with TRBJ2-3; D is uncertain. The V gene's germline CDR1 is KGHSH and CDR2 LQKENI. V lost 2 bases to trimming and J lost 4 bases, with 13 bases between them. The CDR3 length is 15 residues. This CDR3 is CASSPSDFVADTQYF. CDR3 nucleotide sequence: TGTGCCAGCTCACCATCTGACTTTGTGGCAGATACGCAGTATTTT.

The CDR3, as DNA: TGTGCCAGTTCCGGGACAGGCTTAGAGACCCAGTACTTC. Its translation: CASSGTGLETQYF. The V gene is TRBV27, the J gene TRBJ2-5; 8 nucleotides align to TRBD1. Germline V gene sequence: CDR1 MNHEY, CDR2 SMNVEV (reference sequence). This CDR3 is built from 13 residues. The ends lost 9 bases at V and 4 bases at J; junction bases unmatched: 7.

The chain uses TRBV5-4 and TRBJ2-2; D call uncertain. The CDR3 runs to 13 residues. Trimming shortened V by 1 base and J by 6 bases, and 7 bases separated the two germline ends. The germline CDR1 and CDR2 sequences are SGHNT and YYREEE (reference sequence). CDR3 nucleotide sequence: TGTGCCAGCAGCTTGCTAGACGCCGGGGAGCTGTTTTTT. This gives the protein CASSLLDAGELFF.

The chain carries TRBV7-2 and TRBJ2-7; 12 positions agree with TRBD2. V lost 4 bases, J lost 8 bases, and 12 bases stayed unmatched. The CDR3 totals 16 residues. The germline CDR1 and CDR2 sequences are SGHTA and FQGNSA. The CDR3 DNA reads as TGTGCCAGCAGCTCGCTCTCTAGCGGGAGGGCAACGAAGCAGTACTTC. Translated, it gives CASSSLSSGRATKQYF.

The chain couples TRBV5-1 to TRBJ1-6; 10 bases map to TRBD1. CDR1 SGHRS and CDR2 YFSETQ come from the germline V gene. V gave up 1 base and J gave up 8 bases; unmatched junction bases: 3. The CDR3 is made up of 15 amino acids. CDR3 amino acids: CASSLPGTGDSPLHF. The CDR3 bases are TGCGCCAGCAGCTTGCCCGGGACAGGGGATTCACCCCTCCACTTT.

The V call is TRBV29-1, the J call TRBJ2-7; TRBD2 aligns across 12 bases. The CDR3 sequence is 19 residues long. V was clipped by 0 bases and J by 5 bases; unmatched bases: 17. CDR1 is SQVTM and CDR2 is ANQGSEA in the germline V gene. CDR3 in DNA: TGCAGCGTTGAAGACCGGACTAGCGGGAATGGGTGCCGCGAAAACGAGCAGTACTTC. Translating gives CSVEDRTSGNGCRENEQYF.

The V and J genes are TRBV19 and TRBJ1-5; D might be TRBD1 (5 bases). This CDR3 region has 13 residues. Germline CDR1 and CDR2: LNHDA and SQIVND (reference sequence). Trimming left V 7 bases short and J 5 bases short, with 12 bases between. Here the CDR3 reads CASTETDYQPQHF. The DNA of the CDR3 is TGTGCCAGTACAGAGACAGATTATCAGCCCCAGCATTTT.

This chain uses TRBV6-5 with TRBJ2-7; weak D call: TRBD1 (5 bases). The CDR3 is 12 residues long. In germline, CDR1 is MNHEY, CDR2 SVGAGI. The V gene lost 5 bases and the J gene lost 4 bases, with 9 bases spanning the gap. The chain's CDR3 is CASSRRAYEQYF. CDR3 DNA sequence: TGTGCCAGCAGTCGCAGGGCGTACGAGCAGTACTTC.

V and J are TRBV5-5 and TRBJ2-7; 9 positions agree with TRBD2. CDR1 is SGHKS, CDR2 YYEKEE, per germline (reference sequence). Trimming removed 3 bases from V and 6 bases from J; junction bases left unmatched: 4. The CDR3 totals 13 residues. In DNA form, the CDR3 reads TGTGCCAGCAGCTCCACGGGACTAGCCGAGCAGTACTTC. Translated, it gives CASSSTGLAEQYF.